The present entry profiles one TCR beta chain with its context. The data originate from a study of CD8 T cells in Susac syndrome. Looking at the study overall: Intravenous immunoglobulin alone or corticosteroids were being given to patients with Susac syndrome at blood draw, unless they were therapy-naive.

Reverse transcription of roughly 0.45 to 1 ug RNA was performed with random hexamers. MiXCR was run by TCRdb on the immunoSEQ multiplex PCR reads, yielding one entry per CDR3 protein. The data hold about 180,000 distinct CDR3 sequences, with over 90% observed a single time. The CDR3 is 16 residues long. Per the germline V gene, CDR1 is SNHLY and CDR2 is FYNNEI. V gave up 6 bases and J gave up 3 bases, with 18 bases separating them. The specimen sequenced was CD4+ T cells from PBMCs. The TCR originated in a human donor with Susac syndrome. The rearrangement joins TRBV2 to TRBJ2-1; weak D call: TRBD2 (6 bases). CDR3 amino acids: CASSPGVQRGYNEQFF. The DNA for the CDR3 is TGTGCCAGCAGCCCGGGGGTTCAGAGGGGCTACAATGAGCAGTTCTTC.